One and the same sample provided the 3 T cell receptor beta chains below, sequenced in a study of chronic HIV infection and antiretroviral therapy. TCRdb redid the calling of the 5' RACE reads with MiXCR, one entry per CDR3 protein. The sample includes 39,000 or so distinct CDR3 sequences, 7.5% to 9% of them seen just once. The sequenced sample consisted of peripheral blood. These receptors all stem from an adult who had HIV and had not received antiretroviral therapy, or was an uninfected healthy control (not recorded which).

The chain couples TRBV10-2 to TRBJ1-1; D not resolved. Germline V gene sequence: CDR1 WSHSY, CDR2 SAAADI. The CDR3 has 13 amino acids. V was cut by 2 bases and J by 6 bases, with 10 bases left in between. CDR3 amino acids: CASSEEKGAEAFF. The CDR3 coding sequence is TGCGCCAGCAGTGAGGAAAAGGGCGCTGAAGCTTTCTTT.

This clonotype was found many times. The chain carries TRBV5-1 and TRBJ2-6; maybe TRBD1 (5 bases). This CDR3 region has 15 residues. Trimming pared 2 bases from V and 0 bases from J, leaving 6 bases between. Germline CDR1 is SGHRS and CDR2 is YFSETQ. The CDR3 coding sequence is TGCGCCAGCAGCTTCAGGGCCTCTGGGGCCAACGTCCTGACTTTC. This codes for CASSFRASGANVLTF.

V usage is TRBV2 and J usage is TRBJ1-1; D remains ambiguous. The V end lost 6 bases, the J end lost 6 bases, and 17 bases lay between the germline ends. Per the germline V gene, CDR1 is SNHLY and CDR2 is FYNNEI. This CDR3 spans 14 amino acids. The CDR3 loop reads CASRPGNRMAEAFF. CDR3 sequence (DNA): TGTGCCAGCAGGCCAGGTAATAGGATGGCTGAAGCTTTCTTT.